The 6 T cell receptor beta chains in this list originate from one sample, sequenced in a study of blood T cells in healthy people across ages. For the second PCR, which ran for about 7 to 11 cycles, a sample-barcoded 5' primer and a J-beta primer mix were used. TCRdb itself ran the 5' RACE reads through MiXCR, one entry per CDR3 protein. This table holds about 720,000 distinct CDR3 sequences, about a fifth found once. Sequencing input: blood. The receptors originated from a man between 65 and 85 years old in good health.

The V gene is TRBV6-5, the J gene TRBJ1-6; TRBD1 aligns across 9 bases. V trimming: 0 bases; J trimming: 14 bases; junction bases outside the gene matches: 8. Germline loops: CDR1 MNHEY, CDR2 SVGAGI. The CDR3 has 15 amino acids. This CDR3 reads CASSYSGTGLSTLHF. The CDR3 region has the DNA TGTGCCAGCAGTTACTCGGGGACAGGGCTATCAACCCTCCACTTT.

This clonotype has a handful of counts. The rearrangement uses TRBV28 and TRBJ2-4; 8 bases match TRBD1. There are 15 residues in the CDR3. The V gene's germline CDR1 is MDHEN and CDR2 SYDVKM. Trimming at V came to 5 bases and at J to 3 bases, leaving 6 bases not matched to a gene. CDR3 amino acids: CASSVQGVGKNIQYF. DNA of the CDR3: TGTGCCAGCAGTGTACAGGGGGTAGGCAAAAACATTCAGTACTTC.

The V call is TRBV29-1, the J call TRBJ1-2; D unclear. This CDR3 has 12 residues. The germline V gene has CDR1 SQVTM and CDR2 ANQGSEA. The V end lost 6 bases, the J end lost 2 bases, and 10 bases lay between the germline ends. CDR3 residues: CSVGHLNYGYTF. The DNA of the CDR3 is TGCAGCGTCGGCCACCTAAACTATGGCTACACCTTC.

The V gene is TRBV20-1, the J gene TRBJ1-1; 10 nucleotides match TRBD1. CDR3 length equals 14 residues. Germline-derived CDR1 and CDR2 are DFQATT and SNEGSKA (reference sequence). V lost 4 bases, J lost 4 bases, and 6 bases stayed unmatched. CDR3 nucleotides: TGCAGTGCTATAAGACAGGGGGCCCTCACTGAAGCTTTCTTT. Its protein is CSAIRQGALTEAFF.

This clonotype was observed a few times. CDR3 nucleotides: TGCAGCGTTGAAGAATGGAGAACAGGGGAAGGTGGCTACACCTTC. Its protein is CSVEEWRTGEGGYTF. The rearrangement uses TRBV29-1 and TRBJ1-2; TRBD1 agrees at 7 bases. CDR1 SQVTM and CDR2 ANQGSEA come from the germline V gene. The J segment lost 7 bases and the V segment lost 0 bases, leaving 11 bases of the junction unmatched. The CDR3 is made up of 15 amino acids.

V and J are TRBV11-2 and TRBJ2-7, with D possibly being TRBD1 (6 bases). This CDR3 is built from 13 residues. Looked up from germline, CDR1 is SGHAT and CDR2 is FQNNGV. Trimming took 5 bases from V and 6 from J, leaving 14 bases between them. The CDR3 DNA is TGTGCCAGCAGCCCCCGGACAGATGGCGAGCAGTACGTC. This codes for CASSPRTDGEQYV.